This T cell receptor beta chain was captured in a study of blood T cell repertoires in COVID-19. Under the authors' procedure: Nucleated cell counts were estimated from reference gene primer amplification. The data were produced by immunoSEQ multiplex PCR, yet TCRdb's version contains in-frame clones alone and is incomplete. Clone size and the V and J calls come from that table; the DNA yielded D and trimming. The table shows about 150,000 clones, with about nine tenths occurring only once. V lost 4 bases, J lost 1 base, and 5 bases stayed unmatched. CDR3 size: 18 residues. Germline V gives CDR1 MGHRA, CDR2 YSYEKL.

Sequenced material: PBMCs or T cells enriched from blood (not recorded which). The TCR comes from a woman aged 40 to 50 who had been exposed to COVID-19. The chain uses TRBV4-1 and TRBJ2-4, with 15 nucleotides matching TRBD2. CDR3 amino acids: CASSPGLAGGLAKNIQYF. In DNA, the CDR3 is TGCGCCAGCAGCCCCGGACTAGCGGGAGGGTTGGCCAAAAACATTCAGTACTTC.